This T cell receptor beta chain was captured in a study of blood T cell repertoires in COVID-19. Study background: Acute-phase and convalescent COVID-19 samples originated in the United States, Italy and Spain. PBMCs, B-cell-depleted T cells, or T cells were the source of the cDNA or gDNA that made up the material.

Germline loops: CDR1 SGHKS, CDR2 YYEKEE (reference sequence). Trimming at V came to 4 bases and at J to 2 bases, leaving 6 bases not matched to a gene. This CDR3 contains 17 residues. The table lists this clone with a count of one. As processed by the authors: From reference gene primer amplification, estimates of nucleated cell counts were derived. Measured with immunoSEQ multiplex PCR; TCRdb has only the in-frame clones, and not every one. The DNA was the basis for D and trimming; V, J and clone size are from that table. The table has under 150,000 clones, roughly 88% seen once. The J gene is TRBJ1-4, the V gene TRBV5-5; 12 positions agree with TRBD1. The sequence derives from a man in his 70s with active COVID-19. Source material: peripheral blood. The CDR3 loop reads CASSPGQGAWTNEKLFF. The CDR3 DNA follows: TGTGCCAGCAGCCCGGGACAGGGGGCTTGGACTAATGAAAAACTGTTTTTT.